This entry lists 16 T cell receptor beta chains sequenced from one sample in a study of a mutant IDH1 vaccine in newly diagnosed glioma. Noted time point: week 11, during vaccination. Vaccinated patients received 300 ug of mutant IDH1 20-mer peptide per dose, with topical imiquimod. Using immunoSEQ multiplex PCR, the repertoire was profiled, and TCRdb retains in-frame clones only, with some absent. Of 120,000 or so clones listed, about four fifths are singletons. Their antigens remain unidentified. The sequenced sample was PBMCs, obtained from a glioma patient whose treatment included an IDH1 peptide vaccine. The receptors were gathered from a man aged 35-49 years with glioma.

On this clone: The same CDR3 also results from other DNA sequences found in this sample. The DNA for the CDR3 is TGTGCCAGCAGGACAGGAACCAATCAGCCCCAGCATTTT. Encoded protein: CASRTGTNQPQHF. The V and J genes are TRBV2 and TRBJ1-5; D may be TRBD1 (6 bases). The germline gives CDR1 SNHLY, CDR2 FYNNEI. The CDR3 has 13 residues. Trimming stripped 6 bases from V and 3 bases from J, with 9 bases between.

The chain carries TRBV5-4 and TRBJ2-3; the match to TRBD2 covers 14 bases. This CDR3 has 16 amino acids. CDR1 is SGHNT, CDR2 YYREEE, per germline (reference sequence). V shed 4 bases and J 6 bases; nucleotides not matched to a gene: 7. The CDR3 sequence: CASSAGTSGSSDTQYF. DNA of the CDR3: TGTGCCAGCAGCGCGGGGACTAGCGGGAGTTCCGATACGCAGTATTTT.

This chain joins TRBV7-2 and TRBJ2-1; 11 nucleotides agree with TRBD1. The germline V gene encodes CDR1 SGHTA and CDR2 FQGNSA. The V and J ends lost 3 bases and 7 bases, in that order; junction bases with no gene match: 5. This CDR3 has 15 residues. The CDR3 spells CASSLRTGGYNEQFF. The DNA for the CDR3 is TGTGCCAGCAGCTTGAGGACAGGGGGCTATAATGAGCAGTTCTTC.

A single count supports this clone. V gene TRBV6-6 combines with J gene TRBJ2-1, with 7 bases identical to TRBD1. CDR1 and CDR2 from the germline V gene are MNHNY and SVGAGI (reference sequence). Trimming removed 6 bases from V and 5 bases from J; junction bases left unmatched: 7. The CDR3 sequence is 14 residues long. The CDR3 DNA is TGTGCCAGCAGCGAAGTAGACAGGGACAATGAGCAGTTCTTC. It encodes CASSEVDRDNEQFF.

V and J are TRBV5-1 and TRBJ2-2; D is unresolved. Trimming left V 0 bases short and J 8 bases short, with 11 bases between. Looked up from germline, CDR1 is SGHRS and CDR2 is YFSETQ. CDR3 length: 14 amino acids. The CDR3 coding sequence is TGCGCCAGCAGCTTGGCCAGCGTCTCGGGGGAGCTGTTTTTT. Amino acids: CASSLASVSGELFF.

The V call is TRBV13, the J call TRBJ2-7; 8 bases map to TRBD2. Germline CDR1 and CDR2: PRHDT and FYEKMQ (reference sequence). J lost 5 bases, V lost 5 bases, and 5 bases had no gene match. The CDR3 runs 13 residues. The CDR3 spells CASSNSGMNEQYF. CDR3 coding DNA: TGTGCCAGCAGCAATAGCGGGATGAACGAGCAGTACTTC.

V is TRBV27 and J is TRBJ1-2; tentatively, D is TRBD1 (5 bases). Germline loops: CDR1 MNHEY, CDR2 SMNVEV (reference sequence). The ends were cut back, 3 bases at V and 4 bases at J, with 12 bases in the middle. This CDR3 is built from 14 residues. Here the CDR3 reads CASSFRWGTYGYTF. CDR3 DNA sequence: TGTGCCAGCAGTTTTAGATGGGGGACCTATGGCTACACCTTC.

This sequence joins TRBV9 and TRBJ2-3; 10 nucleotides agree with TRBD2. Germline-derived CDR1 and CDR2 are SGDLS and YYNGEE. The CDR3 loop spans 14 amino acids. V dropped 4 bases and J dropped 2; count of bases not matched to a gene: 1. CDR3 loop: CASSTSGTTDTQYF. The CDR3, as DNA: TGTGCCAGCAGCACTAGCGGGACCACAGATACGCAGTATTTT.

The chain joins TRBV7-2 to TRBJ1-3; D is uncertain. V shed 5 bases and J shed 2 bases, with 16 bases lying between them. Germline CDR1 and CDR2: SGHTA and FQGNSA. There are 16 residues in the CDR3. CDR3 nucleotides: TGTGCCAGCAGCATGTCGCGGCAACCGCCTGGAAACACCATATATTTT. This translates into CASSMSRQPPGNTIYF.

Only a few counts were recorded for this clone. The V gene is TRBV7-9, the J gene TRBJ1-5; D is perhaps TRBD1 (6 bases). CDR1 and CDR2 (germline): SEHNR, FQNEAQ (reference sequence). Trimming took 8 bases from V and 1 from J, leaving 9 bases between them. This CDR3 has 13 residues. The CDR3 coding sequence is TGTGCCAGCGGGACATTAAGCAATCAGCCCCAGCATTTT. Amino acid sequence: CASGTLSNQPQHF.

The chain couples TRBV9 to TRBJ2-3, with TRBD2 identical over 7 bases. The CDR3 runs 15 residues. J was trimmed by 1 base and V by 2 bases; bases with no gene match: 4. The germline gives CDR1 SGDLS, CDR2 YYNGEE. The chain's CDR3 is CASSVAGDRTDTQYF. The CDR3, as DNA: TGTGCCAGCAGCGTTGCGGGGGACCGCACAGATACGCAGTATTTT.

This sequence joins TRBV6-5 and TRBJ2-2; 9 nucleotides line up with TRBD1. J lost 5 bases, V lost 7 bases, and 5 bases had no gene match. CDR1 is MNHEY, CDR2 SVGAGI, per germline. The CDR3 is 14 amino acids. CDR3 protein: CASKDRGTTGELFF. CDR3 bases: TGTGCCAGCAAGGACAGGGGAACAACCGGGGAGCTGTTTTTT.

This clone was seen only a few times. This sequence joins TRBV28 and TRBJ1-5; weak D call: TRBD1 (5 bases). The CDR3 sequence is 12 residues long. Trimming took off 4 bases at V and 10 bases at J, with 11 bases between the two ends. Germline CDR1 MDHEN, CDR2 SYDVKM. CDR3 in amino acids: CASSSGARPQHF. The CDR3 nucleotides are TGTGCCAGCAGTTCCGGGGCAAGACCCCAGCATTTT. Variable domain in full (rest from reference TRBV28 and TRBJ1-5): DVKVTQSSRYLVKRTGEKVFLECVQDMDHENMFWYRQDPGLGLRLIYFSYDVKMKEKGDIPEGYSVSREKKERFSLILESASTNQTSMYLCASSSGARPQHFGDGTRLSIL.

This clone occurred once. The CDR3 nucleotides are TGTGCCAGCAGCCCGGGCTACGAGCAGTACTTC. Its translation is CASSPGYEQYF. The V gene is TRBV7-9, the J gene TRBJ2-7, with D unresolved. This CDR3 spans 11 amino acids. The germline CDR1 and CDR2 sequences are SEHNR and FQNEAQ (reference sequence). V was cut by 5 bases and J by 3 bases, with 5 bases left in between.

The chain carries TRBV7-8 and TRBJ2-3; a possible D gene is TRBD2 (6 bases). V lost 5 bases, J lost 6 bases, and 15 bases lay in between. CDR1 SGHVS and CDR2 FQNEAQ come from the germline V gene. CDR3 length equals 14 residues. The CDR3 DNA reads TGTGCCAGCAGCCCGGGGACTCTCTCCGATACGCAGTATTTT. Translated, it gives CASSPGTLSDTQYF. Together with reference TRBV7-8 and TRBJ2-3, the CDR3 gives the full variable domain: GAGVSQSPRYKVAKRGQDVALRCDPISGHVSLFWYQQALGQGPEFLTYFQNEAQLDKSGLPSDRFFAERPEGSVSTLKIQRTQQEDSAVYLCASSPGTLSDTQYFGPGTRLTVL.

The chain couples TRBV11-3 to TRBJ1-1; D is unclear. Germline CDR1 SGHNT, CDR2 YENEEA. The CDR3 is 13 amino acids. V lost 5 bases, J lost 4 bases, and 11 bases lay in between. CDR3 sequence reads: CASSRSVVTEAFF. Written as DNA, the CDR3 is TGTGCCAGCAGCCGAAGTGTGGTCACTGAAGCTTTCTTT.